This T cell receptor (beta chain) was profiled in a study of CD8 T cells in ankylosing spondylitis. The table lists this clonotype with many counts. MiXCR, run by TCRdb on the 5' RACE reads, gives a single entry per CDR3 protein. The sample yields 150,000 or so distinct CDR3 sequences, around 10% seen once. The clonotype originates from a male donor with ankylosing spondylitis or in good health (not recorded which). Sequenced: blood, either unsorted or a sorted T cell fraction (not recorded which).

CDR3 in amino acids: CASSLLFPGVTGELFF. CDR3 nucleotide sequence: TGTGCCAGCAGCTTGTTGTTCCCGGGGGTCACCGGGGAGCTGTTTTTT. The chain is built from TRBV5-5 and TRBJ2-2; maybe TRBD2 (6 bases). V was clipped by 1 base and J by 4 bases, with 14 bases between them. This CDR3 has 16 amino acids. Germline values: CDR1 SGHKS, CDR2 YYEKEE (reference sequence).